This T cell receptor (beta chain) was documented in a study of CD8 T cells in ankylosing spondylitis. Study results and limitations: Clones linked to the disease showed a CD8+ phenotype. They occurred at relatively low frequencies in peripheral blood. Significantly higher representation of disease-linked clones was reported for matched ankylosing spondylitis synovial fluid. A TCR beta motif of about 8 highly homologous variants appeared characteristic of ankylosing spondylitis blood.

Quantitative 5'-RACE with molecular barcodes produced the TCR beta libraries. MiXCR, applied by TCRdb to the 5' RACE reads, yields one record per CDR3 protein. The sample lists about 130,000 distinct CDR3 sequences, 7% to 8% occurring once. Notes on this clonotype: What it binds is not known.

The sequencing sample was made of blood, either unsorted or a sorted T cell fraction (not recorded which). The clonotype comes from a female donor with ankylosing spondylitis or in good health (not recorded which).

In nucleotides, the CDR3 is TGTGCCAGCAGCCCCCTAGACGGGGCCGGGGAGCTGTTTTTT. It encodes CASSPLDGAGELFF. J is TRBJ2-2 and V is TRBV7-9; TRBD2 might be the D (5 bases). The ends were cut back, 5 bases at V and 6 bases at J, with 13 bases in the middle. The CDR3 length is 14 residues. The V gene's germline CDR1 is SEHNR and CDR2 FQNEAQ (reference sequence).